This T cell receptor (beta chain) is from a study of cytomegalovirus exposure and HLA in healthy donors. General study results and limits: A missense variant in DCLRE1C was later tied to TCR beta V- and J-gene trimming.

Researchers ran the PCR with 60 Vbeta and 13 Jbeta primers. Here immunoSEQ multiplex PCR was the method, and the copy in TCRdb shows in-frame clones only, minus some. The sample includes fewer than 120,000 clones, 78% of them seen just once. V shed 3 bases and J shed 2 bases, with 8 bases lying between them. The CDR3 sequence is 14 residues long. Germline V CDR1 and CDR2: SQVTM, ANQGSEA. A note on this clone: Its target is not known.

This TCR was recovered from a woman in her thirties in good health and CMV-seronegative. This chain uses TRBV29-1 with TRBJ2-6; tentative D call: TRBD2 (6 bases). The specimen was PBMCs. In DNA, the CDR3 is TGCAGCGTTGAGGAGGGAGCTGGGGCCAACGTCCTGACTTTC. Amino acid sequence: CSVEEGAGANVLTF.